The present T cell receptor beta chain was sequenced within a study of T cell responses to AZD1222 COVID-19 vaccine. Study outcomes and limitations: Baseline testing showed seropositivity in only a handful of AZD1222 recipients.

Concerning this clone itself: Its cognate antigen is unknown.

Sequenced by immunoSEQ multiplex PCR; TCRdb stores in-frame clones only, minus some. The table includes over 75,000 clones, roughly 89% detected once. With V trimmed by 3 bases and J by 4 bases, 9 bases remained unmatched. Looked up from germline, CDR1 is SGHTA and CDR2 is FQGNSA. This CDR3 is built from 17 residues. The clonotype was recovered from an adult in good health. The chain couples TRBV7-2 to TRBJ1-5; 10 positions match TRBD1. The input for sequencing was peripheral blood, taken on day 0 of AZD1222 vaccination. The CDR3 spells CASSFSGTGVVNQPQHF. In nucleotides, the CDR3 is TGTGCCAGCAGCTTTTCCGGGACAGGGGTAGTGAATCAGCCCCAGCATTTT.